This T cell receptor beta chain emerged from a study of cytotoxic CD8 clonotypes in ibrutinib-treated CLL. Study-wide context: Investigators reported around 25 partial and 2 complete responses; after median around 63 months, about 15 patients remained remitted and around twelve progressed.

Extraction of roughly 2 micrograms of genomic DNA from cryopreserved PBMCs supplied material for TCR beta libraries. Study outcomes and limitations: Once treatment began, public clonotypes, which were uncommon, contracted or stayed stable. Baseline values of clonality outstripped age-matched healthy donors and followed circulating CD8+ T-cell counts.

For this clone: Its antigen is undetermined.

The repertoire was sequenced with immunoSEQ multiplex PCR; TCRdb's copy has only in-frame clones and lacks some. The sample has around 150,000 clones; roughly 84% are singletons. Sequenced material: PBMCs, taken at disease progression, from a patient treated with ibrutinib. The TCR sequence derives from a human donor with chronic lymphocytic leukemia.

CDR3 in amino acids: CASRDRGKLTEAFF. CDR3 in DNA: TGTGCCAGCAGAGACAGGGGGAAACTCACTGAAGCTTTCTTT. The V call is TRBV6-1, the J call TRBJ1-1, with 9 bases lining up with TRBD1. V was pared by 6 bases and J by 4 bases, with 6 bases of the junction left unmatched. The CDR3 has 14 residues. Germline values: CDR1 MNHNS, CDR2 SASEGT.